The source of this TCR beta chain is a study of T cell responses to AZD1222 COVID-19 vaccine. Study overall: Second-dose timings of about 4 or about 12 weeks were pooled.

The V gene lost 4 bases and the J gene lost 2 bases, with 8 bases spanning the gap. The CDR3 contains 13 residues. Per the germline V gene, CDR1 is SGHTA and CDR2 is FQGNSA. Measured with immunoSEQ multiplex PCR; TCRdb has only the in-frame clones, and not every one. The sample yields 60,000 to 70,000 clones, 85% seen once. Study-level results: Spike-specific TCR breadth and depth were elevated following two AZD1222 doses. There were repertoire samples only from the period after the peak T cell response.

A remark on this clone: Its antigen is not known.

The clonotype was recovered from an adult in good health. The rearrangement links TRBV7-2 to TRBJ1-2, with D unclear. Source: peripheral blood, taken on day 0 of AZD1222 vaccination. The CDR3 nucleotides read TGTGCCAGCAGCTCGGCAGTAAACTATGGCTACACCTTC. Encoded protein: CASSSAVNYGYTF.